This TCR beta chain appears in the sequencing data of a study of blood T cell repertoires in COVID-19. Background on the study: The analysed material was cDNA or gDNA that came from T cells, B-cell-depleted T cells, or PBMCs.

The protocol was immunoSEQ multiplex PCR, while the TCRdb copy is restricted to in-frame clones and leaves out a portion. The sample records fewer than 250,000 clones, roughly 89% being singletons. Participants spanned ages about 18 to 100 years and resided in 20 to 30 US areas. This CDR3 has 14 residues. V was clipped by 8 bases and J by 4 bases; unmatched bases: 11. CDR1 and CDR2 (germline): SQVTM, ANQGSEA. The V and J genes are TRBV29-1 and TRBJ1-2; 9 nucleotides agree with TRBD1. The sequencing sample was made of PBMCs or T cells enriched from blood (not recorded which). The sequence derives from a woman aged 25 to 45 with acute COVID-19. The CDR3 loop reads CSISPGQGTYGYTF. The DNA of the CDR3 is TGCAGCATTAGTCCGGGACAGGGAACCTATGGCTACACCTTC.